This T cell receptor beta chain came from a study of read filtering for tumor transcriptome and immune sequencing. Looking at the study overall: Per sample, TCR-region reads ranged about 3.5 to 11 million by IR-seq, roughly 80 to 1273 by RNA-seq.

This clonotype was seen many times. The library was built from roughly 400 ng RNA with molecular barcoded adaptors for alpha/delta and beta/gamma chains. TCRdb redid the calling of the reads with MiXCR, one entry per CDR3 protein. The sample includes tens of thousands of distinct CDR3 sequences, around 15% seen only once; the top ten take around 18%. The receptor's source is a donor at least 40 years old with multiple myeloma. Sequenced input: a population of CD138-negative cells sorted from bone marrow.

The CDR3 bases are TGTGCCAGCAGTTTAAGTTTATGGGGCCCGTTGGGGATTCAGCAGTTCTTC. Amino acid sequence: CASSLSLWGPLGIQQFF. The J gene is TRBJ2-1, the V gene TRBV27, with a tentative D call TRBD1 (5 bases). Trimming cost V 2 bases and J 11 bases, with 25 bases left between them. Germline lookup yields CDR1 MNHEY and CDR2 SMNVEV (reference sequence). This CDR3 comprises 17 residues.